These 20 T cell receptor beta chains were sequenced from one sample in a study of T cell changes during pregnancy in multiple sclerosis. Some clones are missing from TCRdb's copy, which holds only in-frame ones; the method was immunoSEQ multiplex PCR. The sample carries about 39,000 clones, around 94% recorded once. Here the sequenced sample was peripheral blood, taken in the third trimester of pregnancy. Receptors originate from a female donor with multiple sclerosis, enrolled in a pregnancy study.

This chain joins TRBV2 and TRBJ2-3, with TRBD1 matching 10 bases. Germline CDR1 reads SNHLY; CDR2 reads FYNNEI. The CDR3 consists of 14 residues. V was clipped by 6 bases and J by 7 bases; unmatched bases: 7. The CDR3 nucleotides read TGTGCCAGCAGGGACAGGGGGACCACCAATACGCAGTATTTT. Protein sequence: CASRDRGTTNTQYF.

This clone occurred once. The V gene is TRBV4-3, the J gene TRBJ2-1; maybe TRBD1 (5 bases). The V end was cut by 0 bases, the J end by 1 base, with 16 bases between. Per the germline V gene, CDR1 is LGHNA and CDR2 is YSLEER. The CDR3 totals 18 residues. CDR3 DNA sequence: TGCGCCAGCAGCCAAGACTATCAGGGTGTGCTTTCCTACAATGAGCAGTTCTTC. Its translation is CASSQDYQGVLSYNEQFF.

The chain recombines TRBV6-5 with TRBJ1-2; tentatively, D is TRBD1 (6 bases). Trimming cost V 5 bases and J 8 bases, with 18 bases left between them. Germline values: CDR1 MNHEY, CDR2 SVGAGI. This CDR3 spans 14 amino acids. The CDR3 loop reads CASSTKQGLRGYTF. The CDR3 coding sequence is TGTGCCAGCAGTACCAAACAGGGCCTAAGGGGCTACACCTTC.

The chain has TRBV6-7 and TRBJ2-7; possibly TRBD2 for D (6 bases). TRBV6-7 is known as an ORF, though its function is uncertain. This CDR3 spans 16 amino acids. Between the trimmed V and J ends, which lost 2 bases and 3 bases, there was a span of 17 bases. CDR3 nucleotides: TGTGCCAGCAGTTACCTGGGGGACTCAGCCCTCTACGAGCAGTACTTC. Translation: CASSYLGDSALYEQYF.

V gene TRBV4-2 combines with J gene TRBJ2-7; D possibly corresponds to TRBD2 (5 bases). In germline, CDR1 is LGHNA, CDR2 YNFKEQ. V dropped 0 bases and J dropped 0 bases, with 9 bases sitting between them. The CDR3 has 15 amino acids. This chain's CDR3 is CASSQDNAGSYEQYF. The CDR3 DNA sequence: TGTGCCAGCAGCCAAGATAACGCGGGCTCCTACGAGCAGTACTTC.

This chain uses TRBV20-1 with TRBJ1-1, with D unresolved. The CDR3 runs 10 residues. Germline assignment: CDR1 DFQATT and CDR2 SNEGSKA (reference sequence). The V end was cut by 5 bases, the J end by 2 bases, with 3 bases between. The CDR3 nucleotides are TGCAGTGCTTATAACACTGAAGCTTTCTTT. The encoded protein is CSAYNTEAFF.

Only one count was recorded for this clone. The CDR3 region is CASSRLAGGSYEQYF. The CDR3 region has the DNA TGTGCCAGCAGCCGACTAGCGGGGGGCTCCTACGAGCAGTACTTC. The chain has TRBV27 and TRBJ2-7, with TRBD2 matching over 13 bases. CDR3 length: 15 residues. CDR1 MNHEY and CDR2 SMNVEV come from the germline V gene (reference sequence). J was trimmed by 0 bases and V by 6 bases; bases with no gene match: 2.

The CDR3 region has the DNA TGCGCCAGCAGCTTGGCGCAGGGGGCGAACACCGGGGAGCTGTTTTTT. Translating gives CASSLAQGANTGELFF. The V call is TRBV5-1, the J call TRBJ2-2, with TRBD1 identical over 7 bases. The junction had 2 bases not matched to a gene; V was cut back by 0 bases and J by 0 bases. CDR1 SGHRS and CDR2 YFSETQ come from the germline V gene. This CDR3 contains 16 residues.

The chain employs TRBV7-8 and TRBJ2-7, with 16 positions matching TRBD2. Germline trimming cut 2 bases from V and 8 bases from J; bases unmatched to any gene: 18. This CDR3 spans 20 amino acids. In germline, CDR1 is SGHVS, CDR2 FQNEAQ. The CDR3 is CASSLSSGTSGGARVSQQYF. In DNA form, the CDR3 reads TGTGCCAGCAGCTTATCCTCCGGGACTAGCGGGGGGGCCCGGGTCAGCCAGCAGTACTTC.

The V gene is TRBV2, the J gene TRBJ2-1; TRBD2 agrees at 11 bases. The germline CDR1 and CDR2 sequences are SNHLY and FYNNEI. V was clipped by 4 bases and J by 0 bases; unmatched bases: 11. This CDR3 is 19 amino acids long. CDR3 nucleotides: TGTGCCAGCAGTGGATTAGCGGGAGGGCCTTCGAGCTCCTACAATGAGCAGTTCTTC. It translates to CASSGLAGGPSSSYNEQFF.

This clone came up once. The genes are TRBV11-3 and TRBJ2-1; 8 bases are shared with TRBD2. This CDR3 is 18 amino acids long. Germline V gene sequence: CDR1 SGHNT, CDR2 YENEEA. V trimming: 1 base; J trimming: 4 bases; junction bases outside the gene matches: 12. Written as DNA, the CDR3 is TGTGCCAGCAGCTTAGTTTGGGCTAGCGGGCCTATATACAATGAGCAGTTCTTC. This translates into CASSLVWASGPIYNEQFF. Combining the CDR3 with reference TRBV11-3 and TRBJ2-1 gives the whole variable domain EAGVVQSPRYKIIEKKQPVAFWCNPISGHNTLYWYLQNLGQGPELLIRYENEEAVDDSQLPKDRFSAERLKGVDSTLKIQPAELGDSAVYLCASSLVWASGPIYNEQFFGPGTRLTVL.

The chain carries TRBV5-1 and TRBJ2-4, with 10 bases identical to TRBD1. The CDR3 loop spans 21 amino acids. Losses at the gene ends were 0 bases for V and 1 base for J; bases not matched to a gene: 16. Per the germline V gene, CDR1 is SGHRS and CDR2 is YFSETQ. CDR3 sequence: CASSLERQGALGGAAKNIQYF. The CDR3, as DNA: TGCGCCAGCAGCTTGGAGCGACAGGGGGCACTCGGGGGCGCTGCCAAAAACATTCAGTACTTC.

The V and J genes are TRBV4-3 and TRBJ1-2; TRBD1 matches 11 bases. The CDR3 sequence is 15 residues long. Germline CDR1 is LGHNA and CDR2 is YSLEER. J was trimmed by 5 bases and V by 0 bases; bases with no gene match: 2. CDR3 sequence reads: CASSQDGDRGYGYTF. The CDR3 DNA follows: TGCGCCAGCAGCCAAGATGGGGACAGGGGGTATGGCTACACCTTC.

This rearrangement joins TRBV19 to TRBJ1-5, with D tentatively TRBD1 (5 bases). The CDR3 covers 12 residues. Germline V gives CDR1 LNHDA, CDR2 SQIVND (reference sequence). The CDR3 loop is CAAGGGGQPQHF. The CDR3 DNA reads as TGTGCAGCCGGCGGGGGGGGTCAGCCCCAGCATTTT.

This rearrangement joins TRBV15 to TRBJ2-6, with TRBD1 identical over 7 bases. The CDR3 is 17 residues long. V trimming: 3 bases; J trimming: 0 bases; junction bases outside the gene matches: 5. CDR1 and CDR2 (germline): LNHNV, YYDKDF (reference sequence). The CDR3, as DNA: TGTGCCACCAGCAGGGGACAGAAAAGCTCTGGGGCCAACGTCCTGACTTTC. Residues: CATSRGQKSSGANVLTF.

The rearrangement links TRBV7-9 to TRBJ2-1, with D possibly TRBD2 on 5 matching bases. The CDR3 is made up of 12 amino acids. Germline loops: CDR1 SEHNR, CDR2 FQNEAQ (reference sequence). Trimming took off 3 bases at V and 10 bases at J, with 10 bases between the two ends. The CDR3 coding sequence is TGTGCCAGCAGCTTTCGAGGGAGCGAGCAGTTCTTC. Protein product: CASSFRGSEQFF.

The V gene is TRBV4-3, the J gene TRBJ1-2; a possible D gene is TRBD1 (5 bases). The CDR3 has 14 amino acids. Germline V gene data show CDR1 as LGHNA and CDR2 as YSLEER. With 0 bases removed from V and 3 bases from J, the gap between germline ends came to 8 bases. CDR3 residues: CASSQEVRDYGYTF. DNA of the CDR3: TGCGCCAGCAGCCAAGAGGTCAGGGACTATGGCTACACCTTC.

The chain links TRBV15 to TRBJ2-6; weak D call: TRBD1 (6 bases). Per the germline V gene, CDR1 is LNHNV and CDR2 is YYDKDF (reference sequence). Trimming stripped 1 base from V and 1 base from J, with 11 bases between. The CDR3 is 17 amino acids. The CDR3 region has the DNA TGTGCCACCAGCAGAGTACAGGGAGTATCTGGGGCCAACGTCCTGACTTTC. Encoded protein: CATSRVQGVSGANVLTF.

V and J are TRBV13 and TRBJ2-1; perhaps TRBD2 as D (6 bases). The CDR3 loop spans 14 amino acids. Trimming left V 7 bases short and J 12 bases short, with 22 bases between. Germline CDR1 reads PRHDT; CDR2 reads FYEKMQ (reference sequence). CDR3 nucleotide sequence: TGTGCCAGCAAGGTCGCGGGGTTGGGTTCTGGGCAGTTCTTC. Translating it yields CASKVAGLGSGQFF.

V is TRBV15 and J is TRBJ2-7; D is uncertain. CDR1 and CDR2 (germline): LNHNV, YYDKDF (reference sequence). The CDR3 has 14 residues. V shed 0 bases and J shed 2 bases, with 8 bases lying between them. The CDR3 is CATSRDPPTYEQYF. The CDR3 nucleotides read TGTGCCACCAGCAGAGATCCCCCCACCTACGAGCAGTACTTC.